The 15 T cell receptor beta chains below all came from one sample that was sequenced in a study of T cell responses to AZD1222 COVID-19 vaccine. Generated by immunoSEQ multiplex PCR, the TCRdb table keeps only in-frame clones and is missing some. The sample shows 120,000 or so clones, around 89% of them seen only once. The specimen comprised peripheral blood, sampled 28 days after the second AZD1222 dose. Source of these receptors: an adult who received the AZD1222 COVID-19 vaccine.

CDR3 nucleotide sequence: TGCGCCAGCAGCCAAAATCCCAGACTAGCGGGAAACACCGGGGAGCTGTTTTTT. As protein: CASSQNPRLAGNTGELFF. The rearrangement uses TRBV4-1 and TRBJ2-2, with 11 bases aligning to TRBD2. Germline V lookup: CDR1 MGHRA, CDR2 YSYEKL. The V and J ends lost 2 bases and 2 bases, in that order; junction bases with no gene match: 7. The CDR3 sequence is 18 residues long.

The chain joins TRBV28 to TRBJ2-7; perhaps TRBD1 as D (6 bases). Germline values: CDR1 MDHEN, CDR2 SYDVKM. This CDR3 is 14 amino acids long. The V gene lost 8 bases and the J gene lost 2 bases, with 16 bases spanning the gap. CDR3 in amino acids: CASQKQGTPYEQYF. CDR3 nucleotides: TGTGCCAGCCAAAAACAGGGAACCCCCTACGAGCAGTACTTC.

The CDR3 DNA is TGTGCCAGCAGGTCCCAGGGGCTATGGCGGGAGCAGTACTTC. This gives the protein CASRSQGLWREQYF. The chain is built from TRBV21-1 and TRBJ2-7; the table's D call of TRBD1 was not tested on the DNA. TRBV21-1 is an annotated pseudogene. The CDR3 totals 14 residues.

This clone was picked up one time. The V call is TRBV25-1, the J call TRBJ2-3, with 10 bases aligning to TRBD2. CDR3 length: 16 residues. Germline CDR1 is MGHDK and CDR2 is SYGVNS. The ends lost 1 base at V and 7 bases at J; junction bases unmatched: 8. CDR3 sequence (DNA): TGTGCCAGCAGTGAATCAGGAGCGGGGGGGCTAAATACGCAGTATTTT. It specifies CASSESGAGGLNTQYF.

CDR3 sequence: CASSATGATNEKLFF. The CDR3 bases are TGCGCCAGCAGCGCGACAGGAGCAACTAATGAAAAACTGTTTTTT. This chain connects TRBV5-1 to TRBJ1-4; possible D gene TRBD1, 6 bases. This CDR3 has 15 amino acids. The ends were cut back, 4 bases at V and 0 bases at J, with 10 bases in the middle. Germline-derived CDR1 and CDR2 are SGHRS and YFSETQ.

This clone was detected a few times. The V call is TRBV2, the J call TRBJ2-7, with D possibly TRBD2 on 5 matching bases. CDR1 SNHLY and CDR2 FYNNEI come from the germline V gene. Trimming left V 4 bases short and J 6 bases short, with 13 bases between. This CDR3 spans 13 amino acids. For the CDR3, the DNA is TGTGCCAGCAGTGTGACTAATGTACCCGAGCAGTACTTC. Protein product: CASSVTNVPEQYF.

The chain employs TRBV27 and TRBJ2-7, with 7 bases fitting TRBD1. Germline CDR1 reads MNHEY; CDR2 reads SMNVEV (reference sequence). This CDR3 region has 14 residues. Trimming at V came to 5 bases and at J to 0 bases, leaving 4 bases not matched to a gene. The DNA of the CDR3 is TGTGCCAGCAGTCCCCGACAGGGCTCCTACGAGCAGTACTTC. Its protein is CASSPRQGSYEQYF.

CDR3 in DNA: TGTGCCAGCACAACAGGGTTTGGTGGGCAAGAGACCCAGTACTTC. Residues: CASTTGFGGQETQYF. The chain couples TRBV6-5 to TRBJ2-5; possible D gene TRBD1, 6 bases. Germline assignment: CDR1 MNHEY and CDR2 SVGAGI. The CDR3 totals 15 residues. The V end lost 7 bases, the J end lost 2 bases, and 17 bases lay between the germline ends.

CDR3 sequence: CASSPGGTANTEAFF. CDR3 coding DNA: TGTGCCAGCTCACCAGGGGGGACTGCGAACACTGAAGCTTTCTTT. The chain carries TRBV18 and TRBJ1-1, with a possible D match to TRBD1 (5 bases). The germline V and J ends were trimmed by 2 bases and 1 base, with 11 bases remaining between them. The CDR3 is 15 residues long. CDR1 is KGHSH and CDR2 is LQKENI in the germline V gene.

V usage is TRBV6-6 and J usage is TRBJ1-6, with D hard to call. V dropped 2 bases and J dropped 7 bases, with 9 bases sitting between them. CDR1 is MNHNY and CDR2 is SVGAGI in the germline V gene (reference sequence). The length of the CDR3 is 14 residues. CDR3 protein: CASSYGQANSPLHF. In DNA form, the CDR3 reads TGTGCCAGCAGTTACGGTCAGGCCAATTCACCCCTCCACTTT.

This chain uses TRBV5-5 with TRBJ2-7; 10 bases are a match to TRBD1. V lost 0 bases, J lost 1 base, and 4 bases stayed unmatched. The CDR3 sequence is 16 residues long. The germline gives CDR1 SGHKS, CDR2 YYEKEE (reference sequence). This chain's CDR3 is CASSLAGQGISYEQYF. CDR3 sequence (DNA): TGTGCCAGCAGCTTGGCGGGACAGGGGATTTCCTACGAGCAGTACTTC.

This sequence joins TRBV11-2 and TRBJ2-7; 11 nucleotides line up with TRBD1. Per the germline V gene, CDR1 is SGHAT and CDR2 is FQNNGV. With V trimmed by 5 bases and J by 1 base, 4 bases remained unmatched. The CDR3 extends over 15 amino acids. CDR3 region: CASSPWDRGSYEQYF. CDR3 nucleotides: TGTGCCAGCAGCCCATGGGACAGGGGGTCCTACGAGCAGTACTTC.

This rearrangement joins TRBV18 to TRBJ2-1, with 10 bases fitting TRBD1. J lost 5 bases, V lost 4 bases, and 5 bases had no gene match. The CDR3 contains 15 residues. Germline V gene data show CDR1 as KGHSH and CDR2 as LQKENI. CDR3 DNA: TGTGCCAGCTCACTCCCCGGGACAGGGGACAATGAGCAGTTCTTC. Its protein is CASSLPGTGDNEQFF.

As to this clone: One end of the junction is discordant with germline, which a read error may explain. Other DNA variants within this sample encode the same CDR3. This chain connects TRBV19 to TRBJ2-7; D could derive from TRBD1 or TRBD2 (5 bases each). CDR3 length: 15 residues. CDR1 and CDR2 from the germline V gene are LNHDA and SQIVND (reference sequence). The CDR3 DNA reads TGCGCCAGTAGTATAGCGAGGGACGGAACTTACGAGCAGTACTTC. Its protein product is CASSIARDGTYEQYF.

Here the CDR3 reads CASSIRTGYYQPQHF. DNA for the CDR3: TGTGCCAGTAGTATCCGAACAGGGTATTACCAGCCCCAGCATTTT. The V gene is TRBV19, the J gene TRBJ1-5, with D maybe TRBD1 (6 bases). The V end was cut by 3 bases, the J end by 7 bases, with 16 bases between. Germline assignment: CDR1 LNHDA and CDR2 SQIVND (reference sequence). The length of the CDR3 is 15 residues.